These 11 T cell receptor beta chains were sequenced from one sample in a study of blood T cell repertoires in COVID-19. TCRdb's copy holds only in-frame clones and misses some; the assay was immunoSEQ multiplex PCR. The table lists about 270,000 clones, 85% to 90% of them singletons. Sample: PBMCs or T cells enriched from blood (not recorded which). The receptors were gathered from a woman younger than 45 with acute COVID-19.

This chain uses TRBV30 with TRBJ2-4, with D perhaps matching TRBD1 (5 bases). CDR1 GTSNPN and CDR2 SVGIG come from the germline V gene (reference sequence). V lost 4 bases and J 4 bases, leaving 11 bases between the germline ends. This CDR3 contains 13 residues. CDR3 DNA sequence: TGTGCCTGGAATTCAGGGCCAAAAAACATTCAGTACTTC. This encodes CAWNSGPKNIQYF.

For this clone: At one boundary the junction diverges from the germline segment, which might be a read error. This chain uses TRBV2 with TRBJ2-3; 7 nucleotides agree with TRBD1. CDR3 length: 12 amino acids. Germline CDR1 reads SNHLY; CDR2 reads FYNNEI. The CDR3 here is CASTERGPETIF. The CDR3 nucleotides are TGTGCCAGCACCGAAAGGGGGCCGGAAACTATTTTT.

The chain recombines TRBV10-1 with TRBJ2-5, with a weak D call TRBD2 (6 bases). Trimming shortened V by 3 bases and J by 4 bases, and 9 bases separated the two germline ends. In germline, CDR1 is WNHNN, CDR2 SYGVQD (reference sequence). This CDR3 is 13 amino acids long. This CDR3 reads CASSDGGIETQYF. CDR3 coding DNA: TGCGCCAGCAGTGACGGGGGAATAGAGACCCAGTACTTC.

The chain combines TRBV4-3 with TRBJ1-1, with 9 bases lining up with TRBD1. Germline CDR1 LGHNA, CDR2 YSLEER. The V gene end was trimmed by 0 bases and the J gene end by 0 bases; junction bases not matched to a gene: 11. There are 19 residues in the CDR3. The CDR3 DNA is TGCGCCAGCAGCCAAGATCCAACCGGGACAGGGTTCGTGAACACTGAAGCTTTCTTT. Translating gives CASSQDPTGTGFVNTEAFF.

A single count supports this clone. The V call is TRBV5-6, the J call TRBJ1-1, with 9 nucleotides matching TRBD1. Germline V lookup: CDR1 SGHDT, CDR2 YYEEEE. The junction had 8 bases not matched to a gene; V was cut back by 4 bases and J by 4 bases. CDR3 length: 15 amino acids. The CDR3 nucleotides are TGTGCCAGCAGCGGACAGGGGACTTGGGTCACTGAAGCTTTCTTT. Amino acid sequence: CASSGQGTWVTEAFF.

The CDR3 coding sequence is TGTGCCAGCAGCTTAGTCTCCGGTCCGGGAGCGAACCCCAATGAGCAGTTCTTC. It codes for CASSLVSGPGANPNEQFF. The rearrangement uses TRBV7-6 and TRBJ2-1; possible D gene TRBD2, 6 bases. V was shortened by 1 base and J by 6 bases, with 22 bases between the two germline ends. The germline V gene has CDR1 SGHVS and CDR2 FNYEAQ. This CDR3 comprises 18 residues.

This clone was found a few times. The chain joins TRBV3-1 (or the pseudogene TRBV3-2) to TRBJ1-1, with TRBD1 as a possible D gene (6 bases). Trimming stripped 5 bases from V and 5 bases from J, with 15 bases between. In germline, CDR1 is LGHDT, CDR2 YNNKEL (reference sequence). The CDR3 runs to 14 residues. CDR3 DNA: TGTGCCAGCAGCTCGCGGGGAGGGGGGACTGAAGCTTTCTTT. This encodes CASSSRGGGTEAFF.

This chain uses TRBV28 with TRBJ1-6; weak D call: TRBD1 (5 bases). V lost 2 bases and J 9 bases, leaving 14 bases between the germline ends. Germline assignment: CDR1 MDHEN and CDR2 SYDVKM. The CDR3 runs 15 residues. CDR3 DNA: TGTGCCAGCAGTTTACGCCAGGGTAGTTTTTCACCCCTCCACTTT. This encodes CASSLRQGSFSPLHF.

V gene TRBV18 combines with J gene TRBJ1-4; 12 positions match TRBD1. The V segment lost 1 base and the J segment 8 bases; nucleotides outside the gene matches: 11. This CDR3 region has 18 residues. The germline gives CDR1 KGHSH, CDR2 LQKENI. The CDR3 reads CASSPRDRGPGGAEKLFF. The CDR3 nucleotides read TGTGCCAGCTCACCACGGGACAGGGGGCCGGGAGGAGCCGAAAAACTGTTTTTT.

The V call is TRBV5-5, the J call TRBJ1-1; TRBD1 aligns across 9 bases. Per the germline V gene, CDR1 is SGHKS and CDR2 is YYEKEE (reference sequence). The CDR3 length is 15 residues. The junction had 5 bases not matched to a gene; V was cut back by 4 bases and J by 1 base. CDR3 nucleotides: TGTGCCAGCAGCATCGGGGACAGGGAGAACACTGAAGCTTTCTTT. As protein: CASSIGDRENTEAFF.

V is TRBV14 and J is TRBJ1-2, with a possible D match to TRBD1 (6 bases). Germline CDR1 SGHDN, CDR2 FVKESK. Trimming pared 4 bases from V and 5 bases from J, leaving 20 bases between. CDR3 length equals 16 residues. This chain's CDR3 is CASSPSGERTPYGYTF. The CDR3 region has the DNA TGTGCCAGCAGCCCCTCAGGGGAAAGGACTCCGTATGGCTACACCTTC.